The clone carrying this T cell receptor (beta chain) was found a few times. The antigen remains unidentified. PCR primers comprised 60 Vbeta and 13 Jbeta primers. TCRdb's copy holds only in-frame clones and misses some; the assay was immunoSEQ multiplex PCR. The top ten hold around 1.8% of the sample, which has under 150,000 clones, more than 60% seen once. These data originate in a study of cytomegalovirus exposure and HLA in healthy donors. Study-level points and caveats: Specificity for CMV antigens was confirmed in vitro for a few of the CMV-associated chains. A missense variant in DCLRE1C was later tied to TCR beta V- and J-gene trimming. Another analysis was done later, and it associated 17,000 or so TCR beta sequences with HLA alleles at 0.05 false discovery rate. The records held CMV serostatus as the only immune exposure information.

V lost 5 bases to trimming and J lost 6 bases, with 10 bases between them. Germline V gene lookup returns CDR1 SGHAT and CDR2 FQNNGV. CDR3 size: 12 residues. This sequence originates from a middle-aged woman in good health and CMV-seronegative. Input material: PBMCs. The V and J genes are TRBV11-2 and TRBJ1-1, with D perhaps matching TRBD1 (5 bases). The CDR3 DNA sequence: TGTGCCAGCAGCCCTCAGGGCTCTGAAGCTTTCTTT. This gives the protein CASSPQGSEAFF.